This T cell receptor (beta chain) was identified during a study of vaccination effects on CD4 cells after COVID-19. Overall study context: Sequencing followed a ViraFEST assay step that expanded antigen-specific CD4+ T cells with viral peptide pools. The cohort was immunized with two doses of either the BNT162b2 or mRNA-1273 vaccine.

Subsequent to a culture period of nine to ten days, CD4+ T cells were isolated. Fresh IL-2-containing medium replaced half the medium on days 3 and 7. Regarding this clone: The antigen is undetermined.

Germline V gene lookup returns CDR1 ENHRY and CDR2 SYGVKD. V lost 6 bases and J lost 3, with 17 bases in between. The CDR3 sequence is 15 residues long. Data came from immunoSEQ multiplex PCR; TCRdb stores just in-frame clones and leaves some out. The sample carries tens of thousands of clones, 70% to 80% recorded once. Here the sequenced sample was CD4+ T cells from PBMCs cultured without peptide, taken before COVID-19 vaccination. The sequence was obtained from a human donor who received a COVID-19 vaccine. This chain connects TRBV10-3 to TRBJ1-2; weak D call: TRBD1 (5 bases). CDR3 coding DNA: TGTGCCATCAGGGGAATTGAGGGGCTGGACTATGGCTACACCTTC. As protein: CAIRGIEGLDYGYTF.